Here is one T cell receptor beta chain with its context. Antigen: not known. The data derive from a study of cytomegalovirus exposure and HLA in healthy donors. Trimming cost V 3 bases and J 2 bases, with 18 bases left between them. Germline V CDR1 and CDR2: SGHKS, YYEKEE (reference sequence). This CDR3 is 17 amino acids long. General study points: Presence/absence analyses treated sequencing depth as roughly uniform across donors. While the bulk of TCR sequences proved rare, some public TCRs turned up in many donors. Most TCR beta V segments were productive about 87% or about 30% of the time in an earlier analysis. Indistinguishable V segments such as TRBV6-2 and TRBV6-3 were excluded.

Primers for the PCR totalled 60 Vbeta and 13 Jbeta. Libraries were prepared by immunoSEQ multiplex PCR; TCRdb keeps only in-frame clonotypes and omits some of them. The repertoire holds 150,000 to 200,000 clones, with 60% to 80% as singletons. The source is a woman in her fifties or sixties in good health and CMV-seropositive. The chain joins TRBV5-5 to TRBJ1-5, with D perhaps matching TRBD1 (6 bases). Sequences were obtained from PBMCs. CDR3 residues: CASSSPTQGGGNQPQHF. DNA of the CDR3: TGTGCCAGCAGCTCCCCCACTCAAGGGGGTGGCAATCAGCCCCAGCATTTT.